This is a list of T cell receptor beta chains from one sample in a study of human T cells and chemical hapten exposure. TCRdb re-called the RACE reads with MiXCR, one entry per CDR3 protein. This table has around 260,000 distinct CDR3 sequences, about 9.4% appearing once. Sequencing was performed on whole blood, taken in connection with sensitization to the hapten diphenylcyclopropenone (DPC). All receptors derive from a middle-aged woman with alopecia areata. Some clones in this sample may be carry-over from other donors' samples. Each CDR3 is given with its conserved first and last residue. Fields, in order: V gene, clone size, CDR3 length, D gene, J gene, CDR3 protein, CDR3 DNA. A D gene is named only where the DNA matches it firmly. A row's size may be missing; if present it is once, few, many or a size class.

TRBV9,many,16,TRBD2,TRBJ2-1,CASSPRTSLGYNEQFF,TGTGCCAGCAGCCCGAGGACTAGCTTAGGATACAATGAGCAGTTCTTC
TRBV2,NA,12,NA,TRBJ2-5,CASRGEGTPPSF,TGTGCCAGCAGGGGGGAAGGGACTCCGCCCTCCTTC
TRBV20-1,many,13,NA,TRBJ1-1,CSARHVSNTEAFF,TGCAGTGCTCGACACGTCTCGAACACTGAAGCTTTCTTT
TRBV20-1,few,14,TRBD1,TRBJ2-3,CSVGTGTSTDTQYF,TGCAGTGTCGGGACAGGGACATCCACAGATACGCAGTATTTT
TRBV11-1,NA,12,NA,TRBJ2-1,CASSPTWGEQFF,TGTGCCAGCAGCCCAACTTGGGGTGAGCAGTTCTTC
TRBV6-5,NA,15,NA,TRBJ2-2,CASSPMGANTGELFF,TGTGCCAGCAGCCCCATGGGCGCAAACACCGGGGAGCTGTTTTTT
TRBV28,NA,12,NA,TRBJ1-5,CASSLINQPQHF,TGTGCCAGCAGCCTTATCAATCAGCCCCAGCATTTT
TRBV6-2/TRBV6-3,few,12,NA,TRBJ2-1,CASSYLHNEQFF,TGTGCCAGCAGTTACCTACACAATGAGCAGTTCTTC
TRBV19,NA,12,NA,TRBJ1-2,CASSGLNYGYTF,TGTGCCAGTAGTGGGCTTAACTATGGCTACACCTTC
TRBV4-1,many,20,NA,TRBJ2-5,CASKQAPLLSRGEDQETQYF,TGCGCCAGCAAACAAGCCCCACTGTTATCTCGCGGCGAAGACCAAGAGACCCAGTACTTC
TRBV7-2,few,16,NA,TRBJ2-2,CASSSGLSRNTGELFF,TGTGCCAGCAGCTCTGGACTCTCCCGTAACACCGGGGAGCTGTTTTTT
TRBV6-2/TRBV6-3,few,16,TRBD2,TRBJ2-1,CASSHPGLAGTNEQFF,TGTGCCAGCAGTCATCCGGGCTTAGCGGGGACCAATGAGCAGTTCTTC
TRBV25-1,many,13,NA,TRBJ2-5,CASSLANQETQYF,TGTGCCAGCAGTCTGGCGAACCAAGAGACCCAGTACTTC
TRBV6-6,NA,14,NA,TRBJ1-2,CASSSPNFSYGYTF,TGTGCCAGCAGTTCCCCGAATTTTTCCTATGGCTACACCTTC
TRBV12-3/TRBV12-4,once,16,TRBD2,TRBJ2-3,CASTTAASGSPDTQYF,TGTGCCAGCACCACCGCGGCTAGCGGGAGCCCAGATACGCAGTATTTT
TRBV12-3/TRBV12-4,many,13,NA,TRBJ2-1,CASRQDPVHEQFF,TGTGCCAGCAGGCAAGACCCGGTCCATGAGCAGTTCTTC
TRBV12-3/TRBV12-4,NA,14,NA,TRBJ2-5,CASSLRGGRETQYF,TGTGCCAGCAGTTTAAGGGGAGGACGAGAGACCCAGTACTTC
TRBV20-1,NA,17,TRBD2,TRBJ2-3,CSVSGRARVLGTDTQYF,TGCAGTGTGAGTGGGAGGGCTCGTGTGCTTGGAACAGATACGCAGTATTTT
TRBV6-6,NA,14,TRBD2,TRBJ2-7,CASSYSSGVYEQYF,TGTGCCAGCAGTTACTCGAGCGGGGTATACGAGCAGTACTTC
TRBV2,few,15,NA,TRBJ2-3,CASSGERGLTDTQYF,TGTGCCAGCAGTGGGGAGAGGGGTCTCACAGATACGCAGTATTTT
TRBV5-1,few,15,TRBD2,TRBJ2-3,CASRPGLGRSDTQYF,TGCGCCAGCAGGCCGGGACTCGGGAGGTCAGATACGCAGTATTTT
TRBV9,few,14,NA,TRBJ1-6,CASSRGVGVSPLHF,TGTGCCAGCAGCCGGGGAGTTGGGGTCTCACCCCTCCACTTT
TRBV7-9,few,21,TRBD2,TRBJ2-1,CASSRPASGTLEGSSYNEQFF,TGTGCCAGCAGCCGACCGGCTAGCGGGACGCTAGAGGGTTCCTCCTACAATGAGCAGTTCTTC
TRBV20-1,few,14,NA,TRBJ1-1,CSAPSTTGRTEAFF,TGCAGTGCCCCATCCACCACAGGGAGGACTGAAGCTTTCTTT
TRBV4-1,few,19,TRBD2,TRBJ2-1,CASSQGKPGLAGYYNEQFF,TGCGCCAGCAGCCAAGGCAAACCGGGACTAGCGGGTTACTACAATGAGCAGTTCTTC
TRBV3-1,many,12,NA,TRBJ2-3,CASSQRADTQYF,TGTGCCAGCAGCCAAAGGGCAGATACGCAGTATTTT
TRBV19,NA,15,NA,TRBJ2-3,CASSVGMAHTDTQYF,TGTGCCAGTAGTGTGGGGATGGCCCACACAGATACGCAGTATTTT
TRBV20-1,NA,16,TRBD1,TRBJ1-4,CSARGTPGQINEKLFF,TGCAGTGCTAGAGGGACCCCGGGACAGATTAATGAAAAACTGTTTTTT
TRBV20-1,few,16,NA,TRBJ1-6,CSARWEGIGYNSPLHF,TGCAGTGCTCGATGGGAGGGGATTGGGTATAATTCACCCCTCCACTTT
TRBV28,few,15,TRBD2,TRBJ2-1,CASSPSSGALGEQFF,TGTGCCAGCAGCCCGTCTAGCGGGGCTTTGGGTGAGCAGTTCTTC
TRBV28,once,15,TRBD1,TRBJ2-5,CASSLWVYRGQTQYF,TGTGCCAGCAGTTTATGGGTCTACAGGGGTCAGACCCAGTACTTC
TRBV29-1,NA,13,NA,TRBJ2-3,CSVEGQETDTQYF,TGCAGCGTTGAAGGTCAAGAGACAGATACGCAGTATTTT
TRBV6-2/TRBV6-3,NA,14,NA,TRBJ2-3,CASSPRTSADTQYF,TGTGCCAGCAGTCCCCGGACGTCAGCAGATACGCAGTATTTT
TRBV20-1,NA,12,NA,TRBJ2-2,CSARTEWGELFF,TGCAGTGCTAGAACGGAGTGGGGGGAGCTGTTTTTT
TRBV12-3/TRBV12-4,NA,14,NA,TRBJ2-3,CASKPGTSTDTQYF,TGTGCCAGCAAGCCGGGGACTAGCACAGATACGCAGTATTTT
TRBV10-3,few,15,NA,TRBJ2-2,CAISEWGGVSGELFF,TGTGCCATCAGTGAGTGGGGAGGCGTGAGCGGGGAGCTGTTTTTT
TRBV18,NA,17,TRBD2,TRBJ2-1,CASSPGTSGGIANEQFF,TGTGCCAGCTCACCCGGCACTAGCGGAGGAATTGCCAATGAGCAGTTCTTC
TRBV12-3/TRBV12-4,few,12,NA,TRBJ2-5,CASSPGGQTQYF,TGTGCCAGCAGTCCAGGAGGGCAGACCCAGTACTTC
TRBV6-2/TRBV6-3,few,11,NA,TRBJ1-1,CASTKPFEAFF,TGTGCCAGCACCAAGCCCTTTGAAGCTTTCTTT
TRBV6-5,few,15,TRBD1,TRBJ2-5,CASSYLTGGMETQYF,TGTGCCAGCAGTTACTTAACAGGGGGAATGGAGACCCAGTACTTC
TRBV5-1,NA,15,NA,TRBJ1-1,CASSLGQPMNTEAFF,TGCGCCAGCAGCTTAGGACAGCCCATGAACACTGAAGCTTTCTTT
TRBV6-5,NA,15,NA,TRBJ1-2,CASSYSRTDPYGYTF,TGTGCCAGCAGTTACTCGAGGACAGACCCCTATGGCTACACCTTC
TRBV30,few,14,NA,TRBJ1-1,CAWSVSPRNTEAFF,TGTGCCTGGAGTGTTAGTCCCAGGAACACTGAAGCTTTCTTT
TRBV12-3/TRBV12-4,NA,12,NA,TRBJ2-4,CASSLSGPDKYF,TGTGCCAGCAGTCTTAGCGGTCCCGACAAGTACTTC
TRBV6-5,NA,18,NA,TRBJ2-2,CASSYPVGGSINTGELFF,TGTGCCAGCAGTTACCCCGTCGGTGGGAGCATAAACACCGGGGAGCTGTTTTTT
TRBV6-5,many,13,NA,TRBJ1-1,CASSYGFGTEAFF,TGTGCCAGCAGTTACGGGTTCGGCACTGAAGCTTTCTTT
TRBV24-1,few,14,NA,TRBJ1-2,CATSDLNFAGALSF,TGTGCCACCAGTGATTTGAATTTCGCCGGGGCGCTTTCCTTC
TRBV6-2/TRBV6-3,NA,14,NA,TRBJ2-5,CASSYGNRGETQYF,TGTGCCAGCAGTTACGGTAACAGAGGAGAGACCCAGTACTTC
TRBV4-2,NA,14,NA,TRBJ2-7,CASSQGLPAYEQYF,TGTGCCAGCAGCCAAGGACTACCGGCCTACGAGCAGTACTTC